This T cell receptor (beta chain) was recovered during a study of blood T cell repertoires in COVID-19. This CDR3 has 17 amino acids. The germline V and J ends were trimmed by 2 bases and 4 bases, with 18 bases remaining between them. Germline V CDR1 and CDR2: MDHEN, SYDVKM. In the original analysis: Nucleated cell counts were estimated from reference gene primer amplification. Repertoires were generated with immunoSEQ multiplex PCR, while TCRdb's copy carries only in-frame clones and drops some. D and trimming come from the DNA, and the V and J calls and clone size come from that table. The repertoire holds tens of thousands of clones, with around 80% as singletons.

This chain joins TRBV28 and TRBJ1-3, with a weak D call TRBD1 (6 bases). The TCR sequence derives from a woman of 80 years or more with active or convalescent COVID-19. The sequencing sample was made of peripheral blood. The CDR3 sequence is CASSLPQQGTLGNTIYF. CDR3 DNA sequence: TGTGCCAGCAGTTTACCTCAACAGGGAACTCTGGGAAACACCATATATTTT.